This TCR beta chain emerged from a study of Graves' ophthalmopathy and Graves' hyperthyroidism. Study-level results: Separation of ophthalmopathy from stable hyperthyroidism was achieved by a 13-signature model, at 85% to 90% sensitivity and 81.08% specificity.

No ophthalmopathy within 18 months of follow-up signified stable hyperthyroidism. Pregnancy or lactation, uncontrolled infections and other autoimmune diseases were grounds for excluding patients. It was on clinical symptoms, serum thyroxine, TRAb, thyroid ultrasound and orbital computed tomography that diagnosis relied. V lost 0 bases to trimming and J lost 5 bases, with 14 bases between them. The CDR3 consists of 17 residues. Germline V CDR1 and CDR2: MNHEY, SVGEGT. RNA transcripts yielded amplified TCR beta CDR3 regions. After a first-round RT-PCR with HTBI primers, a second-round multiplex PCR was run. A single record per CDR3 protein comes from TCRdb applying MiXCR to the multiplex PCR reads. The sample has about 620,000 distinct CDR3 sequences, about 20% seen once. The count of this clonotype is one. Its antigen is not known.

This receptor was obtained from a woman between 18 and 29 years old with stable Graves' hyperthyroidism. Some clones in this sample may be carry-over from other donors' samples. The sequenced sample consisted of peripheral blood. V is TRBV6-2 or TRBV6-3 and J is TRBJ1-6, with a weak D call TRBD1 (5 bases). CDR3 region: CASSYSTPGDHNSPLHF. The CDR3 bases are TGTGCCAGCAGTTACTCGACTCCCGGGGACCATAATTCACCCCTCCACTTT.